Listed below are T cell receptor beta chains from one sample, sequenced in a study of blood T cell repertoires in COVID-19. Sequenced by immunoSEQ multiplex PCR; TCRdb stores in-frame clones only, minus some. The sample consists of roughly 88,000 clones, about 93% of them appearing once. The sample taken for sequencing was peripheral blood. Receptors were obtained from a woman aged 45-65 years in a cohort sampled during active COVID-19. Each CDR3 is given with its conserved first and last residue. Each record gives: V gene, D gene, clone size, J gene, CDR3 DNA, CDR3 protein. D genes are given only for firm matches. For some rows the clone size is stated as once, few or many, or as a class when expanded; others skip it.

V gene: TRBV5-1; D gene: TRBD1; clone size: -; J gene: TRBJ2-1; CDR3 DNA: TGCGCCAGCAGCTTGGACAGGGGGAAGTTCTTC; CDR3 protein: CASSLDRGKFF
V gene: TRBV5-6; D gene: -; clone size: -; J gene: TRBJ2-7; CDR3 DNA: TGTGCCAGCAGCTTGGATAGGGGCTACAGCTCCTACGAGCAGTACTTC; CDR3 protein: CASSLDRGYSSYEQYF
V gene: TRBV19; D gene: -; clone size: -; J gene: TRBJ1-2; CDR3 DNA: TGTGCCAGTAGTATCGCCCACTCCCGGGGCTATGGCTACACCTTC; CDR3 protein: CASSIAHSRGYGYTF
V gene: TRBV11-3; D gene: -; clone size: -; J gene: TRBJ1-2; CDR3 DNA: TGTGCCAGCAGCCTCGGACAGAACTATGGCTACACCTTC; CDR3 protein: CASSLGQNYGYTF
V gene: TRBV24-1; D gene: TRBD1; clone size: -; J gene: TRBJ1-2; CDR3 DNA: TGTGCCACCCGACCAACAGGGGGCGACTATGGCTACACCTTC; CDR3 protein: CATRPTGGDYGYTF
V gene: TRBV19; D gene: TRBD2; clone size: -; J gene: TRBJ2-1; CDR3 DNA: TGTGCCAGTAGTATAGGTCTAGCGGGGGTGTACAATGAGCAGTTCTTC; CDR3 protein: CASSIGLAGVYNEQFF
V gene: TRBV11-1; D gene: TRBD2; clone size: -; J gene: TRBJ2-2; CDR3 DNA: TGTGCCAGCAGCGTACTAGCGGGGGGTCCCGGGGAGCTGTTTTTT; CDR3 protein: CASSVLAGGPGELFF
V gene: TRBV6-2/TRBV6-3; D gene: TRBD1; clone size: -; J gene: TRBJ1-2; CDR3 DNA: TGTGCCAGCAGCCACCCGGACAGGGCCTATGGCTACACCTTC; CDR3 protein: CASSHPDRAYGYTF
V gene: TRBV11-2; D gene: -; clone size: -; J gene: TRBJ2-5; CDR3 DNA: TGTGCCAGCAGCTTAGGGCTCCGGGGAGAGACCCAGTACTTC; CDR3 protein: CASSLGLRGETQYF
V gene: TRBV15; D gene: -; clone size: -; J gene: TRBJ2-3; CDR3 DNA: TGTGCCACCAGCACACGGGACACAGATACGCAGTATTTT; CDR3 protein: CATSTRDTDTQYF
V gene: TRBV6-1; D gene: -; clone size: once; J gene: TRBJ2-2; CDR3 DNA: TGTGCCAGCAGTGAAGCGGGCGGGACCACCGGGGAGCTGTTTTTT; CDR3 protein: CASSEAGGTTGELFF
V gene: TRBV10-3; D gene: -; clone size: -; J gene: TRBJ2-7; CDR3 DNA: TGTGCCATCAGTGAGTCTGGGGGGAGGGAGCAGTACTTC; CDR3 protein: CAISESGGREQYF
V gene: TRBV4-1; D gene: TRBD2; clone size: -; J gene: TRBJ2-1; CDR3 DNA: TGCGCCAGCAGCCAAGACGGGACTAGCATTCGTGAGCAGTTCTTC; CDR3 protein: CASSQDGTSIREQFF
V gene: TRBV20-1; D gene: -; clone size: -; J gene: TRBJ1-2; CDR3 DNA: TGCAGTGCTAGTTTGGGCCAGAACTATGGCTACACCTTC; CDR3 protein: CSASLGQNYGYTF
V gene: TRBV5-1; D gene: -; clone size: once; J gene: TRBJ2-2; CDR3 DNA: TGCGCCAGCAGCTTTAGCGGTGCCGGGGGCGGGGAGCTGTTTTTT; CDR3 protein: CASSFSGAGGGELFF
V gene: TRBV5-1; D gene: TRBD1; clone size: -; J gene: TRBJ2-1; CDR3 DNA: TGCGCCAGCAGCTTGGGACAGGGACCCTACAATGAGCAGTTCTTC; CDR3 protein: CASSLGQGPYNEQFF
V gene: TRBV7-9; D gene: -; clone size: -; J gene: TRBJ1-4; CDR3 DNA: TGTGCCAGCAGAGGACAAACTAATGAAAAACTGTTTTTT; CDR3 protein: CASRGQTNEKLFF
V gene: TRBV10-3; D gene: TRBD1; clone size: -; J gene: TRBJ1-2; CDR3 DNA: TGTGCCAGTACAGGGGGCGCTGGCTATGGCTACACCTTC; CDR3 protein: CASTGGAGYGYTF
V gene: TRBV7-9; D gene: -; clone size: -; J gene: TRBJ1-6; CDR3 DNA: TGTGCCAGCAGCTTAGAACAGGGAAATTCACCCCTCCACTTT; CDR3 protein: CASSLEQGNSPLHF
V gene: TRBV18; D gene: TRBD1; clone size: -; J gene: TRBJ1-2; CDR3 DNA: TGTGCCAGCTCACCGCAATTGGGACAGGGGAGGAGACCCACTTCAGGCTACACCTTC; CDR3 protein: CASSPQLGQGRRPTSGYTF
V gene: TRBV28; D gene: TRBD2; clone size: -; J gene: TRBJ2-2; CDR3 DNA: TGTGCCAGCATCGGGACTAGCTGGAACACCGGGGAGCTGTTTTTT; CDR3 protein: CASIGTSWNTGELFF
V gene: TRBV5-1; D gene: -; clone size: -; J gene: TRBJ2-2; CDR3 DNA: TGCGCCAGCAGCTTTAAGCGTTCCGGGGAGCTGTTTTTT; CDR3 protein: CASSFKRSGELFF
V gene: TRBV28; D gene: TRBD1; clone size: few; J gene: TRBJ1-6; CDR3 DNA: TGTGCCAGCAGCCTCCTACAGGGGTCTAATTCACCCCTCCACTTT; CDR3 protein: CASSLLQGSNSPLHF